The 11 T cell receptor beta chains below come from one sample, sequenced in a study of T-cell reconstitution after alpha-beta-depleted transplantation in children. As it was prepared, the TCRbeta library received unique molecular identifiers. TCRdb reprocessed the PCR reads with MiXCR, giving one entry per CDR3 protein. Counted here are 450,000 to 500,000 distinct CDR3 sequences, around an eighth occurring once; the ten biggest clones make up about 6%. Sequenced here: PBMCs from the stem cell graft donor, sampled from the stem cell graft. The receptors were sampled from a human donor who donated a stem cell graft to a child with combined immunodeficiency.

In its sample, this clonotype was seen once. The V gene is TRBV5-4, the J gene TRBJ2-4; D is perhaps TRBD2 (7 bases). Trimming left V 3 bases short and J 14 bases short, with 21 bases between. CDR3 length: 14 residues. Germline V gene sequence: CDR1 SGHNT, CDR2 YYREEE (reference sequence). The CDR3 is CASSSIASREGEYF. The CDR3 region has the DNA TGTGCCAGCAGCTCTATAGCTTCTAGGGAGGGGGAGTACTTC.

This clonotype was seen repeatedly, ten times or more. V usage is TRBV15 and J usage is TRBJ2-1; D possibly corresponds to TRBD2 (6 bases). CDR3 length: 16 residues. The germline gives CDR1 LNHNV, CDR2 YYDKDF (reference sequence). V dropped 3 bases and J dropped 6 bases, with 18 bases sitting between them. The CDR3 loop reads CATSRTGPEGINEQFF. Here the CDR3 DNA reads TGTGCCACCAGCAGGACCGGGCCGGAGGGGATCAATGAGCAGTTCTTC.

This clonotype was picked up many times. The gene calls are TRBV7-2 and TRBJ2-5; D is possibly TRBD1 or TRBD2 (6 bases each). V was trimmed by 5 bases and J by 4 bases, leaving 14 bases between them. The germline CDR1 and CDR2 sequences are SGHTA and FQGNSA. This CDR3 comprises 14 residues. In nucleotides, the CDR3 is TGTGCCAGCAGCCGGGGGCTAGCCTCAGAGACCCAGTACTTC. This sequence encodes CASSRGLASETQYF.

The sample holds a few counts of this clonotype. J is TRBJ2-1 and V is TRBV4-2, with 11 bases matching TRBD2. The CDR3 extends over 18 amino acids. Germline CDR1 LGHNA, CDR2 YNFKEQ. With 1 base clipped from V and 10 bases from J, the junction kept 15 bases outside the gene matches. Written as DNA, the CDR3 is TGTGCCAGCAGCCAAGGCCGCATAGCGGGGGGGCCAGGAGTAGAGCAGTTCTTC. The encoded protein is CASSQGRIAGGPGVEQFF.

This clonotype was recorded a few times. This sequence joins TRBV4-3 and TRBJ2-3, with 8 bases that match TRBD2. This CDR3 has 15 amino acids. Germline values: CDR1 LGHNA, CDR2 YSLEER. Losses at the gene ends were 6 bases for V and 4 bases for J; bases not matched to a gene: 9. CDR3 bases: TGCGCCAGCAGTGCAACTAGCGGCTTTGCAGATACGCAGTATTTT. The encoded protein is CASSATSGFADTQYF.

This chain connects TRBV18 to TRBJ2-5; 12 bases fit TRBD2. Germline CDR1 KGHSH, CDR2 LQKENI. CDR3 size: 16 residues. The junction had 7 bases not matched to a gene; V was cut back by 3 bases and J by 5 bases. The DNA of the CDR3 is TGTGCCAGCTCACCGAGACTAGCGGGGGTTCTTGAGACCCAGTACTTC. This sequence encodes CASSPRLAGVLETQYF. Complete variable domain (other parts from reference TRBV18 and TRBJ2-5): NAGVMQNPRHLVRRRGQEARLRCSPMKGHSHVYWYRQLPEEGLKFMVYLQKENIIDESGMPKERFSAEFPKEGPSILRIQQVVRGDSAAYFCASSPRLAGVLETQYFGPGTRLLVL.

Only a few counts were recorded for this clonotype. The chain employs TRBV5-1 and TRBJ2-2; weak D call: TRBD1 (6 bases). This CDR3 contains 15 residues. Germline CDR1 reads SGHRS; CDR2 reads YFSETQ. V was trimmed by 4 bases and J by 4 bases, leaving 14 bases between them. The CDR3 here is CASSPDRLITGELFF. Here the CDR3 DNA reads TGCGCCAGCAGCCCCGACAGGTTAATCACCGGGGAGCTGTTTTTT. The whole variable domain, remainder taken from reference TRBV5-1 and TRBJ2-2, is KAGVTQTPRYLIKTRGQQVTLSCSPISGHRSVSWYQQTPGQGLQFLFEYFSETQRNKGNFPGRFSGRQFSNSRSEMNVSTLELGDSALYLCASSPDRLITGELFFGEGSRLTVL.

There are a few counts of this clonotype. The CDR3, as DNA: TGCAGCGGGGCTGGGACAGCCTCGGGGCAAGATACGCAGTATTTT. Translation: CSGAGTASGQDTQYF. The rearrangement joins TRBV29-1 to TRBJ2-3; TRBD1 matches 7 bases. Germline CDR1 is SQVTM and CDR2 is ANQGSEA. V was clipped by 7 bases and J by 5 bases; unmatched bases: 15. CDR3 length: 15 amino acids.

The V call is TRBV7-6, the J call TRBJ2-7; possibly TRBD1 or TRBD2 for D (5 bases each). Germline CDR1 SGHVS, CDR2 FNYEAQ. The CDR3 extends over 14 amino acids. The germline V and J ends were trimmed by 3 bases and 6 bases, with 15 bases remaining between them. CDR3 sequence: CASSLGRASGEQYF. In DNA form, the CDR3 reads TGTGCCAGCAGCTTGGGGCGGGCTTCGGGCGAGCAGTACTTC.

V usage is TRBV11-2 and J usage is TRBJ1-4; 8 nucleotides match TRBD1. This CDR3 comprises 17 residues. Germline V lookup: CDR1 SGHAT, CDR2 FQNNGV. V gave up 1 base and J gave up 8 bases; unmatched junction bases: 12. The CDR3 loop is CASSLVLQGAEEEKLFF. In DNA form, the CDR3 reads TGTGCCAGCAGCTTAGTACTTCAGGGGGCTGAGGAGGAAAAACTGTTTTTT.

This clonotype was recorded many times. The rearrangement joins TRBV29-1 to TRBJ2-1; perhaps D is TRBD1 or TRBD2 (6 bases each). V was clipped by 4 bases and J by 9 bases, with 10 bases between them. The V gene's germline CDR1 is SQVTM and CDR2 ANQGSEA. This CDR3 region has 11 residues. In nucleotides, the CDR3 is TGCAGCGTTGGGGGGGCCTCTGAGCAGTTCTTC. It is translated as CSVGGASEQFF.